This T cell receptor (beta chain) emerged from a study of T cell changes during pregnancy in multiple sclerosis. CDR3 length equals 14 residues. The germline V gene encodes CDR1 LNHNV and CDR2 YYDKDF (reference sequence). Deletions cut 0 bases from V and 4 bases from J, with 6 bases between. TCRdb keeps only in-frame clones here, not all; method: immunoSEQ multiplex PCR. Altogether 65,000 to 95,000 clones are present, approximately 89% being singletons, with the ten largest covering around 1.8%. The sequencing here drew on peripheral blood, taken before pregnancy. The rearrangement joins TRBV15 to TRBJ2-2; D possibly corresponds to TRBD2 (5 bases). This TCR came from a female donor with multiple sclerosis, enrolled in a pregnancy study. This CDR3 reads CATSRELVTGELFF. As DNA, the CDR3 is TGTGCCACCAGCAGAGAACTAGTCACCGGGGAGCTGTTTTTT.